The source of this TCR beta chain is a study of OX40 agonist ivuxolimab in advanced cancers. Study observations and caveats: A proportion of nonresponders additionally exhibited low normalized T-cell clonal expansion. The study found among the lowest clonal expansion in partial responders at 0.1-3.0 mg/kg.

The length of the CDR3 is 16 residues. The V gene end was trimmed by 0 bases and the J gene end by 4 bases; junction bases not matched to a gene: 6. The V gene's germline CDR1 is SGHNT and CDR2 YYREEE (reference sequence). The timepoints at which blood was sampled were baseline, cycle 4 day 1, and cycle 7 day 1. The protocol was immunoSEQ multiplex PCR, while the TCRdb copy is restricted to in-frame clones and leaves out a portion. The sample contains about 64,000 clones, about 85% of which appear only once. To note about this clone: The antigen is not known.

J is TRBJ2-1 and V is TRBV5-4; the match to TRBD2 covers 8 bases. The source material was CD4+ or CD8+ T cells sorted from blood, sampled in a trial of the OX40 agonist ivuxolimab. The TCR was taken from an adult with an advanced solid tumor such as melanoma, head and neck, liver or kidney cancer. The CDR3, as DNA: TGTGCCAGCAGCTTGGTGGCGGGGGGACATTACAATGAGCAGTTCTTC. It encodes CASSLVAGGHYNEQFF.